This TCR beta chain was retrieved from a study of shared clonotypes between healthy human individuals. Measured with immunoSEQ multiplex PCR; TCRdb has only the in-frame clones, and not every one. The sample consists of 550,000 to 700,000 clones, 73% of them appearing once. Germline values: CDR1 MGHRA, CDR2 YSYEKL. Trimming removed 0 bases at V and 4 bases at J, with 9 bases between. This CDR3 is 15 amino acids long. The TCR comes from a woman aged 25 to 39 in good health. The genes are TRBV4-1 and TRBJ1-4; D uncertain. Sequencing used memory CD4+ T cells sorted from blood. Subset meaning: CD45RA-negative fraction. The CDR3 nucleotides are TGCGCCAGCAGCCAAGATGGTTTCGGTAATGAAAAACTGTTTTTT. It yields the protein CASSQDGFGNEKLFF.